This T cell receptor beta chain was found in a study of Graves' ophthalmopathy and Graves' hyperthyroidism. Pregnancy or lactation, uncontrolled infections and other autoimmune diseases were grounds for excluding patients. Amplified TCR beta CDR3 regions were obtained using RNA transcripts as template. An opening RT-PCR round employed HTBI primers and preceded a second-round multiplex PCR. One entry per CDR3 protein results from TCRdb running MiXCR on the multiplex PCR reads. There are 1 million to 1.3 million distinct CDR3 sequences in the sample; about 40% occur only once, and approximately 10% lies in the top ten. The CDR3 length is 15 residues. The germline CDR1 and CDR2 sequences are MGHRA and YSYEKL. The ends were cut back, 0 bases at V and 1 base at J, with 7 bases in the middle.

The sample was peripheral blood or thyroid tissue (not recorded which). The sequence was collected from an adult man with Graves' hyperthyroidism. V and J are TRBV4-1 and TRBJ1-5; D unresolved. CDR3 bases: TGCGCCAGCAGCCAAGAAGGGAACAGCAATCAGCCCCAGCATTTT. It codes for CASSQEGNSNQPQHF.